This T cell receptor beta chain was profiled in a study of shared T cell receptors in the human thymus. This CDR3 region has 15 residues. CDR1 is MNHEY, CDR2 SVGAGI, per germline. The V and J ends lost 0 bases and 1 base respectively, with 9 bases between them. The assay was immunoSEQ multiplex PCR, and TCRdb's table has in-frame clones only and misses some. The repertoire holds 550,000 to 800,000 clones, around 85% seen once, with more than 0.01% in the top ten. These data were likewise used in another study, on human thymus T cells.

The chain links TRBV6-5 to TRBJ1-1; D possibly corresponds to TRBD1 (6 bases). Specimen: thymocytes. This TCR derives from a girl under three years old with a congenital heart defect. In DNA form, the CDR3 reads TGTGCCAGCAGTTACTCACAGGGATCGAACACTGAAGCTTTCTTT. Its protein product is CASSYSQGSNTEAFF.